These 21 T cell receptor beta chains were sequenced from one sample in a study of metastatic and nonmetastatic thyroid tumors. TCRdb re-analyzed the PCR reads through MiXCR. The repertoire holds tens of thousands of clones, with 15% to 20% as singletons. Prior to thyroid surgery, none of the patients had received any treatment. Sequenced sample: blood. The source is a female donor with papillary thyroid cancer or a benign thyroid nodule (not recorded which). Some clones in this sample may be carry-over from other donors' samples.

The chain employs TRBV7-8 and TRBJ2-2; 9 bases match TRBD1. The CDR3 runs 15 residues. V lost 5 bases to trimming and J lost 5 bases; unmatched junction nucleotides: 6. CDR1 and CDR2 (germline): SGHVS, FQNEAQ. The CDR3 nucleotides are TGTGCCAGCAGCACGACAGGGGGTGGTACCGGGGAGCTGTTTTTT. Its translation is CASSTTGGGTGELFF.

This clone was seen many times. This sequence joins TRBV6-1 and TRBJ2-2, with 8 positions matching TRBD1. V lost 7 bases, J lost 5 bases, and 9 bases stayed unmatched. The length of the CDR3 is 15 residues. Per the germline V gene, CDR1 is MNHNS and CDR2 is SASEGT. CDR3 loop: CASKPGTGGTGELFF. The CDR3 DNA is TGTGCCAGCAAACCGGGGACAGGCGGAACCGGGGAGCTGTTTTTT.

This clone was seen a few times. This could be a read error, since a much larger clone is one nucleotide away. The chain couples TRBV3-1 to TRBJ1-3; the match to TRBD1 covers 7 bases. With 4 bases clipped from V and 9 bases from J, the junction kept 15 bases outside the gene matches. The CDR3 is 16 residues long. Germline CDR1 and CDR2: LGHDT and YNNKEL (reference sequence). The CDR3 region is CASSPTDRAVVITIYF. The CDR3 DNA reads as TGTGCCAGCAGCCCCACCGACAGGGCGGTTGTGATCACCATATATTTT.

This clone was found many times. V and J are TRBV27 and TRBJ2-1; 10 positions match TRBD2. Germline CDR1 is MNHEY and CDR2 is SMNVEV (reference sequence). Trimming took 5 bases from V and 6 from J; bases not matched to a gene: 4. The CDR3 runs 14 residues. The CDR3 DNA reads TGTGCCAGCAGTCCAGCGGGAGGGCGCAATGAGCAGTTCTTC. This translates into CASSPAGGRNEQFF.

This chain links TRBV11-3 with TRBJ1-1; no definite D call. Looked up from germline, CDR1 is SGHNT and CDR2 is YENEEA. The V end was cut by 1 base, the J end by 2 bases, with 8 bases between. The CDR3 contains 14 residues. The CDR3 sequence is CASSLGAGNTEAFF. The CDR3 DNA sequence: TGTGCCAGCAGCTTAGGGGCAGGAAACACTGAAGCTTTCTTT. Filled out from reference TRBV11-3 and TRBJ1-1, the complete variable domain reads EAGVVQSPRYKIIEKKQPVAFWCNPISGHNTLYWYLQNLGQGPELLIRYENEEAVDDSQLPKDRFSAERLKGVDSTLKIQPAELGDSAVYLCASSLGAGNTEAFFGQGTRLTVV.

Turning to this clone: This may be a read error: a much more frequent sequence differs by one nucleotide. This rearrangement joins TRBV19 to TRBJ2-2; D possibly corresponds to TRBD2 (6 bases). CDR1 and CDR2 (germline): LNHDA, SQIVND (reference sequence). The CDR3 loop spans 15 amino acids. The germline V and J ends were trimmed by 5 bases and 3 bases, with 13 bases remaining between them. CDR3 in amino acids: CASSRRGWDTGELFF. CDR3 DNA: TGTGCCAGTAGTCGTCGGGGGTGGGACACCGGGGAGCTGTTTTTT.

The table lists this clone with a few counts. The chain recombines TRBV7-9 with TRBJ2-1, with 11 positions matching TRBD1. Germline V lookup: CDR1 SEHNR, CDR2 FQNEAQ (reference sequence). This CDR3 contains 12 residues. CDR3 sequence (DNA): TGTGCGGGGACAGGGGGTTGGGATGAGCAGTTCTTC. Amino acid sequence: CAGTGGWDEQFF.

The sample holds a few counts of this clone. The junction and the germline gene differ at one end; a read error may be behind it. The chain recombines TRBV12-3 or TRBV12-4 with TRBJ1-1; no firm D call. CDR3 length equals 11 residues. CDR3 loop: CTSSLWGEAFF. CDR3 coding DNA: TGTACCAGCAGTTTATGGGGAGAAGCTTTCTTT.

In this sample, this clone is medium-sized. Other DNA sequences in this specimen translate into the identical CDR3. The J gene is TRBJ2-7, the V gene TRBV27; 11 nucleotides match TRBD1. The CDR3 totals 14 residues. After removal of 5 bases from V and 2 bases from J, the junction contained 2 bases not matched to a gene. Germline lookup yields CDR1 MNHEY and CDR2 SMNVEV (reference sequence). DNA for the CDR3: TGTGCCAGCAGTGCGGGACAGGGGGCCTACGAGCAGTACTTC. Protein sequence: CASSAGQGAYEQYF.

The CDR3 protein is CSAIGQAALGEQYF. The CDR3 DNA reads TGCAGTGCTATAGGTCAAGCAGCCCTTGGCGAGCAGTACTTC. V and J are TRBV20-1 and TRBJ2-7; D is ambiguous. The germline V gene has CDR1 DFQATT and CDR2 SNEGSKA (reference sequence). The ends were cut back, 4 bases at V and 6 bases at J, with 19 bases in the middle. The CDR3 contains 14 residues.

Many counts were recorded for this clone. The gene calls are TRBV9 and TRBJ2-3; D gene ambiguous. CDR1 is SGDLS, CDR2 YYNGEE, per germline. This CDR3 region has 14 residues. Trimming removed 0 bases from V and 6 bases from J, with 11 bases in between. In DNA form, the CDR3 reads TGTGCCAGCAGCGTAGGTTCTAGTATCGATACGCAGTATTTT. This gives the protein CASSVGSSIDTQYF.

This clone rates as medium-sized. The chain uses TRBV6-1 and TRBJ1-6; 8 bases match TRBD1. Germline CDR1 reads MNHNS; CDR2 reads SASEGT. This CDR3 has 15 residues. The ends lost 2 bases at V and 8 bases at J; junction bases unmatched: 5. The CDR3 bases are TGTGCCAGCAGTGAAACGGGACAGGATTATTCACCCCTCCACTTT. Translating it yields CASSETGQDYSPLHF.

Many counts were recorded for this clone. Here the CDR3 DNA reads TGTGCCAGCAGTTTAGCCGACAGGGGTGGTACTGAAGCTTTCTTT. This sequence encodes CASSLADRGGTEAFF. The chain carries TRBV28 and TRBJ1-1; 8 bases agree with TRBD1. There are 15 residues in the CDR3. J gave up 5 bases and V 2 bases, and 7 bases lay outside the gene matches. Germline assignment: CDR1 MDHEN and CDR2 SYDVKM.

Ten or more counts support this clone. The chain links TRBV11-2 to TRBJ2-3, with TRBD2 identical over 8 bases. Looked up from germline, CDR1 is SGHAT and CDR2 is FQNNGV. V trimming: 1 base; J trimming: 2 bases; junction bases outside the gene matches: 8. The CDR3 is 17 amino acids. This CDR3 is CASSLVRLAQDTDTQYF. CDR3 bases: TGTGCCAGCAGCTTAGTGAGACTAGCGCAAGACACAGATACGCAGTATTTT.

This clone showed up many times. V gene TRBV19 combines with J gene TRBJ2-3; D possibly matches TRBD1 or TRBD2 (5 bases each). Trimming took off 3 bases at V and 0 bases at J, with 7 bases between the two ends. This CDR3 has 14 residues. CDR1 and CDR2 (germline): LNHDA, SQIVND (reference sequence). The CDR3 sequence: CASSIRGSTDTQYF. For the CDR3, the DNA is TGTGCCAGTAGTATTCGGGGCAGCACAGATACGCAGTATTTT. Complete variable domain (other parts from reference TRBV19 and TRBJ2-3): DGGITQSPKYLFRKEGQNVTLSCEQNLNHDAMYWYRQDPGQGLRLIYYSQIVNDFQKGDIAEGYSVSREKKESFPLTVTSAQKNPTAFYLCASSIRGSTDTQYFGPGTRLTVL.

This clone was detected many times. The rearrangement links TRBV6-5 to TRBJ1-3; TRBD1 matches 7 bases. V was clipped by 1 base and J by 0 bases; unmatched bases: 6. The CDR3 runs 17 residues. Germline V gives CDR1 MNHEY, CDR2 SVGAGI. The CDR3 DNA is TGTGCCAGCAGTTACTACGGGACAGCGAGCTCTGGAAACACCATATATTTT. Its translation: CASSYYGTASSGNTIYF.

This clone was found many times. In nucleotides, the CDR3 is TGCGCCAGCAGGATACGGGGGCTGGGGGAGCAGTACTTC. The encoded protein is CASRIRGLGEQYF. The chain has TRBV5-1 and TRBJ2-7; D possibly uses TRBD1 or TRBD2 (6 bases each). Trimming removed 5 bases from V and 7 bases from J, with 16 bases in between. Germline V gives CDR1 SGHRS, CDR2 YFSETQ. The CDR3 covers 13 residues.

This clone is termed medium-sized. The chain is built from TRBV6-1 and TRBJ2-7; 9 positions match TRBD1. CDR1 MNHNS and CDR2 SASEGT come from the germline V gene. This CDR3 has 14 residues. V gave up 5 bases and J gave up 6 bases; unmatched junction bases: 8. Written as DNA, the CDR3 is TGTGCCAGCAGTAGGGACAGGGCTCGGTTCGAGCAGTACTTC. Its translation: CASSRDRARFEQYF.

This clone has just a few counts. The rearrangement links TRBV6-1 to TRBJ2-2, with 10 nucleotides matching TRBD2. Germline V gives CDR1 MNHNS, CDR2 SASEGT. The CDR3 runs to 17 residues. With 6 bases clipped from V and 0 bases from J, the junction kept 7 bases outside the gene matches. CDR3 DNA: TGTGCCAGCAGAGCGGGAGGGTACTCTTCGAACACCGGGGAGCTGTTTTTT. Encoded protein: CASRAGGYSSNTGELFF.

This clone has ten or more counts. The chain has TRBV24-1 and TRBJ2-3; D not certain. Germline CDR1 and CDR2: KGHDR and SFDVKD. V lost 4 bases to trimming and J lost 2 bases, with 6 bases between them. This CDR3 comprises 13 residues. The CDR3 DNA is TGTGCCACCAGTGACGACAACACAGATACGCAGTATTTT. Translating gives CATSDDNTDTQYF.

The sample holds many counts of this clone. This sequence joins TRBV19 and TRBJ1-3; possibly TRBD1 for D (5 bases). Germline CDR1 reads LNHDA; CDR2 reads SQIVND (reference sequence). V gave up 7 bases and J gave up 0 bases, with 16 bases separating them. The CDR3 covers 16 residues. The CDR3 DNA is TGTGCCAGTAACCGGGACGGCTACTCCTCTGGAAACACCATATATTTT. Translation: CASNRDGYSSGNTIYF.